This entry is about one T cell receptor (beta chain). Its antigen is undetermined. Use of 60 Vbeta and 13 Jbeta primers characterized the PCR. Sequenced by immunoSEQ multiplex PCR; TCRdb stores in-frame clones only, minus some. This sample has some 120,000 clones, with about 61% found just once. Donors were ostensibly healthy at sampling, although undocumented immune exposures were probable. The J segment lost 4 bases and the V segment lost 3 bases, leaving 2 bases of the junction unmatched. Per the germline V gene, CDR1 is SQVTM and CDR2 is ANQGSEA. The CDR3 is 13 residues long. This sample was taken from a study of cytomegalovirus exposure and HLA in healthy donors. Notes on the study in general: Being productive about 90% or about 30% of the time was typical of most TCR beta V segments in an earlier analysis. Diagnosis of cytomegalovirus status made by the classifier reportedly showed high specificity and sensitivity. DRB1 had the most TCR associations and HLA-C the fewest, a later analysis found, with rates varying by HLA locus.

The sample consisted of PBMCs. The receptor was isolated from a woman aged 25 to 39 in good health and CMV-seronegative. The J gene is TRBJ2-1, the V gene TRBV29-1; 8 nucleotides match TRBD1. CDR3 amino acids: CSVDRQGYNEQFF. DNA of the CDR3: TGCAGCGTTGATAGACAGGGGTACAATGAGCAGTTCTTC.